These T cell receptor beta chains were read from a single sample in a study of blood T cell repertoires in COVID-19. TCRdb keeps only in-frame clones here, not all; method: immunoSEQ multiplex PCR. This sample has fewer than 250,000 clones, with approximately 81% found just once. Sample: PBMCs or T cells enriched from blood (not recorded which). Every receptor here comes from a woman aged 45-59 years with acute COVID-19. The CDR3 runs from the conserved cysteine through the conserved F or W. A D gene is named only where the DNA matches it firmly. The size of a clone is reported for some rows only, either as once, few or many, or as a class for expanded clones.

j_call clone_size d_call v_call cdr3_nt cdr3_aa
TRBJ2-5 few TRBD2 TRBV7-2 TGTGCCAGCAGGCCAGACTTTAGCGGGGGGGCCGCAAAGACCCAGTACTTC CASRPDFSGGAAKTQYF
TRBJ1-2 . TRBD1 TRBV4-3 TGCGCCAGCAGCCAAGGTCTCACAGGGGATGGCTACACCTTC CASSQGLTGDGYTF
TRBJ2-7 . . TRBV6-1 TGTGCCAGCAGTGACGACAGGTTCCCCTACGAGCAGTACTTC CASSDDRFPYEQYF
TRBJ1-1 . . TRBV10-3 TGTGCCATCAGTGAGTTAGGGGGCACTGAAGCTTTCTTT CAISELGGTEAFF
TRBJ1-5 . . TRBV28 TGTGCCAGCAGTTTAATTTGGCTTTCCAATCAGCCCCAGCATTTT CASSLIWLSNQPQHF
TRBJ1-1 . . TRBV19 TGTGCCAGTAGTATGGGGGGGAACACTGAAGCTTTCTTT CASSMGGNTEAFF
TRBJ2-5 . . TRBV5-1 TGCGCCAGCAGCTTGGGCAGTAAAGAGACCCAGTACTTC CASSLGSKETQYF
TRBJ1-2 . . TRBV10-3 TGTGCCATCAGTGAGCGGGGGAACTATGGCTACACCTTC CAISERGNYGYTF
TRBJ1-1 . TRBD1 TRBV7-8 TGTGCCAGCAGCTTACAGGGGGACGGAGGATTCTTT CASSLQGDGGFF
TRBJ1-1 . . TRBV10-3 TGTGCCATAGGGGATCCTCCGGTCGTCACTGAAGCTTTCTTT CAIGDPPVVTEAFF
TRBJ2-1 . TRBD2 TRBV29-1 TGCAGCGTCCCTCCCTCGGGAGGACCGACCTACGCCAATGAGCAGTTCTTC CSVPPSGGPTYANEQFF
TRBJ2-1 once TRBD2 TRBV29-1 TGCAGCGCCGACGGGGGGTTCTTGGGGAATGAGCAGTTCTTC CSADGGFLGNEQFF
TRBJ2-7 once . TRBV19 TGTGCCAGTAGTATATCGGGATACGAGCAGTACTTC CASSISGYEQYF
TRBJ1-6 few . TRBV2 TGTGCCAGCAGTCGGTCATCCCTGAATCAAGCCCTCCACTTT CASSRSSLNQALHF
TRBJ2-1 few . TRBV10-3 TGTGCCATCAGTGTATTTCAGGGTAGCAATGAGCAGTTCTTC CAISVFQGSNEQFF
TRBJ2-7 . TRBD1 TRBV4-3 TGCGCCAGCAGCGTCTACCCCGGGACAGCCTACGAGCAGTACTTC CASSVYPGTAYEQYF
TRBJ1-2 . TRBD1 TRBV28 TGTGCCAGCAGGTCAGGGGGGCTCTATGGCTACACCTTC CASRSGGLYGYTF
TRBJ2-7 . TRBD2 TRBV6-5 TGTGCCAGCAGCCGCACTCGGGAGGGGTTGAACGAGCAGTACTTC CASSRTREGLNEQYF
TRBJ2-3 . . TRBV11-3 TGTGCCAGCAGCCAGGACAGTCCGCAGTATTTT CASSQDSPQYF
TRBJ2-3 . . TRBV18 TGTGCCAGCTCCCAAGACCAGGGTTTCACAGATACGCAGTATTTT CASSQDQGFTDTQYF
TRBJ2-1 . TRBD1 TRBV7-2 TGTGCCAGCAGCTTACGAGCCGGGACAGGGGTATTCGGTGAGCAGTTCTTC CASSLRAGTGVFGEQFF
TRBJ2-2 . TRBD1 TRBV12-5 TGTGCTAGTGGTTCGGAGAGGACAGGGAACACCGGGGAGCTGTTTTTT CASGSERTGNTGELFF
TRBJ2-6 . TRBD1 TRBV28 TGTGCCAGTAAAACCGCGGGACAGGCCTCTCCTGGGGCCAACGTCCTGACTTTC CASKTAGQASPGANVLTF
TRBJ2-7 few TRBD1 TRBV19 TGTGCCAGTAGTAACCAGGCAGGGGGCGAGCAGTACTTC CASSNQAGGEQYF
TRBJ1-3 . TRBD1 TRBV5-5 TGTGCCAGCAGCTTGGTCCAGGGGGCCTCTGGAAACACCATATATTTT CASSLVQGASGNTIYF
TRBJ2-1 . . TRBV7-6 TGTGCCAGCAGCTTAGTATCGAGCGGCACCTACAATGAGCAGTTCTTC CASSLVSSGTYNEQFF
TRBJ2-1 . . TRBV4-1 TGCGCCAGCAGCCAAGATAGAGGGCCTTACAATGAGCAGTTCTTC CASSQDRGPYNEQFF
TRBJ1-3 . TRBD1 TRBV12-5 TGTGCTAGTGGTCCGGGACAGGGTATATCTGGAAACACCATATATTTT CASGPGQGISGNTIYF
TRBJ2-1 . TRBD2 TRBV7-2 TGTGCCAGCAGCTCGGCGGGGGGGCAGGAGCAGTTCTTC CASSSAGGQEQFF
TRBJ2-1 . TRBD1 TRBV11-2 TGTGCCAGCAGCCCACGGGGACAGGGGGCCTGGAATGAGCAGTTCTTC CASSPRGQGAWNEQFF
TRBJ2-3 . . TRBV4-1 TGCGCCAGCAGCCAAGCGAGGGGGTCTAGCACAGATACGCAGTATTTT CASSQARGSSTDTQYF
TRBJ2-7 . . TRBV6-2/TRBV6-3 TGTGCCAGCAGTTCGGCCCAGGTTCTGAATCTTTACGAGCAGTACTTC CASSSAQVLNLYEQYF
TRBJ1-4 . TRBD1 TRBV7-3 TGTGCCAGCAGCCCCGGGACAGGGTATAACGAAAAACTGTTTTTT CASSPGTGYNEKLFF
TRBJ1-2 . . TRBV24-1 TGTGCCACCCTCACCTACAGGACCTGGGGCTACACCTTC CATLTYRTWGYTF
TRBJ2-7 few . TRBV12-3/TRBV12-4 TGTGCCAGCAGTCGGGGTCGCGAGCAGTACTTC CASSRGREQYF
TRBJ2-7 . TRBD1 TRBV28 TGTGCCAGCAGTCGACCCGCCCGGGACAGGGGGACCTACGAGCAGTACTTC CASSRPARDRGTYEQYF
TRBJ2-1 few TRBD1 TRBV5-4 TGTGCCAGCAGCTGGGGGACAGGAGAACTCAATGAGCAGTTCTTC CASSWGTGELNEQFF
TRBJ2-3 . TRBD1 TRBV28 TGTGCCAGCAGTCCCAGGGGACAGGGGATCTCAGATACGCAGTATTTT CASSPRGQGISDTQYF
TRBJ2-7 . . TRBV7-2 TGTGCCAGCAGCTTAGACGGACATAACTCCTACGAGCAGTACTTC CASSLDGHNSYEQYF
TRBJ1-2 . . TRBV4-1 TGCGCCAGCAGCCTTCGCACGGACTCAGGAGTCCTTGGCTATGGCTACACCTTC CASSLRTDSGVLGYGYTF
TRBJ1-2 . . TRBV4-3 TGCGCCAGCAGCCAAGATCCGGGGTCCCTCGGGGGCTACACCTTC CASSQDPGSLGGYTF
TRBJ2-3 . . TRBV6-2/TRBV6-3 TGTGCCAGCAGTTACTCCTCCGACAGGCCGAACACAGATACGCAGTATTTT CASSYSSDRPNTDTQYF
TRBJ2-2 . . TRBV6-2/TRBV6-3 TGTGCCAGCAGTTACTACAGCACCGGGGAGCTGTTTTTT CASSYYSTGELFF
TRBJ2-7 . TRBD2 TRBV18 TGTGCCAGCTCACCGACGCAGGGACTAGCGTTCGAGCAGTACTTC CASSPTQGLAFEQYF